This is a list of T cell receptor beta chains from one sample in a study of blood T cell repertoires in COVID-19. Clones were read by immunoSEQ multiplex PCR, and TCRdb kept only the in-frame ones, dropping some. Of 150,000 or so clones listed, about 89% are singletons. Sequenced material: peripheral blood. These receptors originate from a man in his forties or fifties with acute or convalescent COVID-19. Both conserved end residues are part of each CDR3. D genes are given only for firm matches. The size field is filled for only some rows; it gives once, few, many or a size class.

abundance | j_gene | v_gene | d_gene | CDR3nt | CDR3aa
NA | TRBJ2-6 | TRBV3-1/TRBV3-2 | NA | TGTGCCAGCAGCCATTATAGGGGGCGCGGGGTTGGGGCCAACGTCCTGACTTTC | CASSHYRGRGVGANVLTF
once | TRBJ1-4 | TRBV3-1/TRBV3-2 | TRBD1 | TGTGCCAGCAACGCTCCGGGACAGGACATCGAAAAACTGTTTTTT | CASNAPGQDIEKLFF
NA | TRBJ2-2 | TRBV3-1/TRBV3-2 | TRBD2 | TGTGCCAGTGAGCGGGAACCCACCGGGGAGCTGTTTTTT | CASEREPTGELFF
few | TRBJ1-5 | TRBV7-2 | NA | TGTGCCAGCAGCTTACAGGGCAATCAGCCCCAGCATTTT | CASSLQGNQPQHF
NA | TRBJ2-2 | TRBV6-5 | NA | TGTGCCAGCGGCATCCGAAACACCGGGGAGCTGTTTTTT | CASGIRNTGELFF
NA | TRBJ2-7 | TRBV10-3 | NA | TGTGCCATCAGTACTAACAGGGAGGGCGAGCAGTACTTC | CAISTNREGEQYF
NA | TRBJ2-2 | TRBV14 | TRBD2 | TGTGCCAGCCAACTAGCGGTAAACACCGGGGAGCTGTTTTTT | CASQLAVNTGELFF
NA | TRBJ2-2 | TRBV2 | TRBD2 | TGTGCCAGCAGTGAAGCCAAAACTAGCGCCGGGGAGCTGTTTTTT | CASSEAKTSAGELFF
NA | TRBJ2-2 | TRBV3-1/TRBV3-2 | TRBD2 | TGTGCCAGCAGCCAAGATTTGGGACTAGCAGACACCGGGGAGCTGTTTTTT | CASSQDLGLADTGELFF
NA | TRBJ1-6 | TRBV5-5 | NA | TGTGCCAGCAGCTTGTACGACAGTTCACCCCTCCACTTT | CASSLYDSSPLHF
NA | TRBJ2-7 | TRBV5-5 | TRBD1 | TGTGCCAGCAGCTTGGCGGGACAGGGTCCCTACGAGCAGTACTTC | CASSLAGQGPYEQYF
NA | TRBJ1-1 | TRBV12-3/TRBV12-4 | NA | TGTGCCAGCAGTTTTGGGGAGACTGAAGCTTTCTTT | CASSFGETEAFF
NA | TRBJ1-1 | TRBV18 | NA | TGTGCCAGCTCACTCAACCCCCAGGTTGCGAACACTGAAGCTTTCTTT | CASSLNPQVANTEAFF
NA | TRBJ2-1 | TRBV18 | TRBD2 | TGTGCCAGCTCAAGGGGACTAGCGGGAGATCAGGAGCAGTTCTTC | CASSRGLAGDQEQFF
NA | TRBJ2-6 | TRBV6-1 | NA | TGTGCCAGCAGTGAACCTCTCTCTGGGGCCAACGTCCTGACTTTC | CASSEPLSGANVLTF
NA | TRBJ2-1 | TRBV6-2/TRBV6-3 | TRBD1 | TGTGCCAGCAGTAACCGACAGGGGAGTTACAATGAGCAGTTCTTC | CASSNRQGSYNEQFF
NA | TRBJ2-1 | TRBV7-2 | TRBD2 | TGTGCCAGCAGCCTAGGCGGGAGCCTCAATGAGCAGTTCTTC | CASSLGGSLNEQFF
NA | TRBJ2-1 | TRBV6-5 | TRBD2 | TGTGCCAGCAGGGCTCCGGGGGGCTACAATGAGCAGTTCTTC | CASRAPGGYNEQFF
NA | TRBJ1-5 | TRBV7-8 | NA | TGTGCCAGCAGCTTATTGCGGTCAGAGCCCCAGCATTTT | CASSLLRSEPQHF
NA | TRBJ1-1 | TRBV9 | NA | TGTGCCAGCAGCTCTACGGCAGGTGAAGCTTTCTTT | CASSSTAGEAFF
NA | TRBJ1-3 | TRBV30 | TRBD1 | TGTGCCGGCGGGACAGTCGGAAACACCATATATTTT | CAGGTVGNTIYF
NA | TRBJ1-4 | TRBV19 | TRBD1 | TGTGCCAGTACCCTACAGGGGACAACTAATGAAAAACTGTTTTTT | CASTLQGTTNEKLFF
NA | TRBJ1-5 | TRBV27 | TRBD1 | TGTGCCAGCAGTTTATTAGGGGGACAGGGGCTTCAGCCCCAGCATTTT | CASSLLGGQGLQPQHF
NA | TRBJ2-7 | TRBV5-4 | NA | TGTGCCAGCAGCTTTGGACAGTATGAAAGCGAGCAGTACTTC | CASSFGQYESEQYF
NA | TRBJ2-5 | TRBV5-4 | NA | TGTGCCAGCAGCATCACAGGGCCTTTAGGGGCCCAGTACTTC | CASSITGPLGAQYF
NA | TRBJ2-1 | TRBV2 | TRBD2 | TGTGCCAGAGAGCGGGACCCCTACAATGAGCAGTTCTTC | CARERDPYNEQFF